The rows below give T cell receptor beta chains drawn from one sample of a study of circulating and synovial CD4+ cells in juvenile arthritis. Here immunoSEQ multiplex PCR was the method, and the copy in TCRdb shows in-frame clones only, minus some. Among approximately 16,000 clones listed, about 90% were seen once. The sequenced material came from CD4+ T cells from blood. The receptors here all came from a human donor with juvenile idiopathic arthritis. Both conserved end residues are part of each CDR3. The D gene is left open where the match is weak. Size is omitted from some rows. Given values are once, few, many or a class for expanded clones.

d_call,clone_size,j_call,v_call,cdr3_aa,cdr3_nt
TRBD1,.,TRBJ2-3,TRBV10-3,CAISTGGPSTDTQYF,TGTGCCATCAGTACAGGGGGGCCTAGCACAGATACGCAGTATTTT
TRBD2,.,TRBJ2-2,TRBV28,CASSMPGLADTGELFF,TGTGCCAGCAGTATGCCGGGACTAGCGGACACCGGGGAGCTGTTTTTT
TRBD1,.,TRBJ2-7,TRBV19,CASSILPGQGGLYEQYF,TGTGCCAGTAGTATACTACCGGGACAGGGGGGCTTATACGAGCAGTACTTC
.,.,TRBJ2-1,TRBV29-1,CSVEVPQIYNEQFF,TGCAGCGTTGAGGTCCCACAGATCTACAATGAGCAGTTCTTC
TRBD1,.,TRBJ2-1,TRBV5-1,CASSVSPGQGGDEQFF,TGCGCCAGCAGCGTATCACCGGGACAGGGGGGAGATGAGCAGTTCTTC
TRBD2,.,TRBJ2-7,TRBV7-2,CASSMFASGSYEQYF,TGTGCCAGCAGCATGTTCGCTAGCGGGAGTTACGAGCAGTACTTC
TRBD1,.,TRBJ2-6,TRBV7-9,CASSRGTDSGANVLTF,TGTGCCAGCAGCCGAGGGACAGACTCTGGGGCCAACGTCCTGACTTTC
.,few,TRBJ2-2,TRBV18,CASSRRSGNTGELFF,TGTGCCAGCTCCCGTAGGTCAGGGAACACCGGGGAGCTGTTTTTT
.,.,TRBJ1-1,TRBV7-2,CASSLTYRTEAFF,TGTGCCAGCAGCTTAACCTATAGAACTGAAGCTTTCTTT
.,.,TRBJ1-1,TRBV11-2,CASSLYDSYTEAFF,TGTGCCAGCAGCCTTTACGACAGTTACACTGAAGCTTTCTTT
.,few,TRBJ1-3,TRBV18,CASSPTGAGNTIYF,TGTGCCAGCTCACCGACGGGGGCTGGAAACACCATATATTTT
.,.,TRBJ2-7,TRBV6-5,CASSYSRTKGNEQYF,TGTGCCAGCAGTTACTCCAGGACTAAGGGTAACGAGCAGTACTTC
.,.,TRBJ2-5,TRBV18,CASSPLLTGSQYF,TGTGCCAGCTCACCGCTACTAACAGGGAGCCAGTACTTC
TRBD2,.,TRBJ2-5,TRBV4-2,CASSQGLGLAGVWETQYF,TGTGCCAGCAGCCAAGGGCTCGGACTAGCGGGAGTCTGGGAGACCCAGTACTTC
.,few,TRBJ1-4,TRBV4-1,CASSQGAGINEKLFF,TGCGCCAGCAGCCAAGGGGCAGGGATTAATGAAAAACTGTTTTTT
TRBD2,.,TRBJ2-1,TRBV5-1,CASSLGRGARLNEQFF,TGCGCCAGCAGCTTGGGGCGGGGGGCCCGCCTCAATGAGCAGTTCTTC
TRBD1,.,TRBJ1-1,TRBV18,CASSSGTAFGGEAFF,TGTGCCAGCTCATCCGGGACAGCCTTTGGGGGTGAAGCTTTCTTT
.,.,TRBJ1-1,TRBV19,CASSIEGGVGSEAFF,TGTGCCAGTAGTATAGAAGGGGGAGTGGGTTCTGAAGCTTTCTTT
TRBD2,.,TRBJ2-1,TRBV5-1,CASTPGTSGSNEQFF,TGCGCCAGCACACCCGGGACTAGCGGTAGCAATGAGCAGTTCTTC
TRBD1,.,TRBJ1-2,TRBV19,CASRQGFYGYTF,TGTGCCAGTAGACAGGGGTTCTATGGCTACACCTTC
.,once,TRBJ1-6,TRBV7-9,CASSLDGNYNSPLHF,TGTGCCAGCAGCTTAGACGGAAACTATAATTCCCCCCTCCACTTT
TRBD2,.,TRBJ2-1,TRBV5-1,CASFQGLAGYNEQFF,TGCGCCAGCTTCCAGGGACTAGCGGGGTACAATGAGCAGTTCTTC
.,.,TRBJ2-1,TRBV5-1,CASSPDSPATNEQFF,TGCGCCAGCAGCCCGGACTCCCCGGCGACCAATGAGCAGTTCTTC
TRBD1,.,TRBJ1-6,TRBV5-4,CASSPGGLTGDLSPLHF,TGTGCCAGCAGCCCGGGCGGCCTGACAGGGGATCTGTCACCCCTCCACTTT
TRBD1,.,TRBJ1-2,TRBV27,CASSLRTGLNYGYTF,TGTGCCAGCAGTTTACGGACAGGGCTTAACTATGGCTACACCTTC
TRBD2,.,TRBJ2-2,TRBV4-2,CASSQHRLAVGTGELFF,TGTGCCAGCAGCCAACACAGACTAGCCGTGGGCACCGGGGAGCTGTTTTTT
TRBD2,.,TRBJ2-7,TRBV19,CASTSETSGTYEQYF,TGTGCCAGTACCTCGGAGACTAGCGGGACCTACGAGCAGTACTTC
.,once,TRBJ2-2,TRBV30,CAWSAGELFF,TGTGCCTGGAGCGCCGGGGAGCTGTTTTTT
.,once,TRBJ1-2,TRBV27,CASSMQGGRGYTF,TGTGCCAGCAGTATGCAGGGCGGTCGTGGCTACACCTTC
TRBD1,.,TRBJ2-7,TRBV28,CASPPGTGGGYRSYEQYF,TGTGCCAGCCCTCCGGGGACAGGGGGCGGGTACCGGTCCTACGAGCAGTACTTC
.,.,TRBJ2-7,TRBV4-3,CASSQDIRYEQYF,TGCGCCAGCAGCCAAGATATTCGCTACGAGCAGTACTTC